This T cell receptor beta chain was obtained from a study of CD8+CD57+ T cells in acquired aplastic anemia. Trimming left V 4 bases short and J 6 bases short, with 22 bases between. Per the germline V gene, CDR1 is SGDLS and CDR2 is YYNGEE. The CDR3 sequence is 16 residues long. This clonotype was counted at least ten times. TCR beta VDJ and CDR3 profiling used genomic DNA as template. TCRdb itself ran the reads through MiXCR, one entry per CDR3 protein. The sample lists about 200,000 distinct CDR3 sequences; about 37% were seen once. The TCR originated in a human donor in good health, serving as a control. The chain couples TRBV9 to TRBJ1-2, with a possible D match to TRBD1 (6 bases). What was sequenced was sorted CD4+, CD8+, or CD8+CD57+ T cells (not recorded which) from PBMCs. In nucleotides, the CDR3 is TGTGCCAGCAGCCTCCGCAGTGGGCAGGGGTGGGATGGCTACACCTTC. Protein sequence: CASSLRSGQGWDGYTF.